This TCR beta chain emerged from a study of blood T cell repertoires in COVID-19. About the study: PBMCs, B-cell-depleted T cells, or T cells were the source of the cDNA or gDNA that made up the material.

Profiled with immunoSEQ multiplex PCR; TCRdb holds only in-frame clones, not every one. The sample consists of about 61,000 clones, less than 90% of them appearing once. CDR3 size: 14 residues. V gave up 3 bases and J gave up 3 bases; unmatched junction bases: 5. Germline CDR1 SGHAT, CDR2 FQDESV (reference sequence). This receptor was identified in a man older than 75 in a cohort sampled during active COVID-19. The chain has TRBV11-1 and TRBJ2-7; 7 nucleotides match TRBD2. The sample consisted of peripheral blood. The CDR3 sequence: CASSLGGKYYEQYF. The CDR3 region has the DNA TGTGCCAGCAGCTTGGGGGGGAAATACTACGAGCAGTACTTC. The full variable domain, in which reference TRBV11-1 and TRBJ2-7 provide the parts outside the CDR3, is EAEVAQSPRYKITEKSQAVAFWCDPISGHATLYWYRQILGQGPELLVQFQDESVVDDSQLPKDRFSAERLKGVDSTLKIQPAELGDSAMYLCASSLGGKYYEQYFGPGTRLTVT.